Below, 19 T cell receptor beta chains from the same sample are listed, as sequenced in a study of cytomegalovirus exposure and HLA in healthy donors. In the PCR, 60 Vbeta and 13 Jbeta primers were used. Assay used: immunoSEQ multiplex PCR; TCRdb lists only in-frame clones, some missing. This table has some 150,000 clones, about four fifths appearing once. The material sequenced was PBMCs. The receptors here all came from a man between 18 and 29 years old in good health and CMV-seronegative.

The rearrangement joins TRBV5-1 to TRBJ2-7; no reliable D call. This CDR3 spans 13 amino acids. The germline V gene has CDR1 SGHRS and CDR2 YFSETQ. V lost 4 bases to trimming and J lost 2 bases, with 10 bases between them. The CDR3 DNA is TGCGCCAGCAGCCCAGACACCCCCTACGAGCAGTACGTC. As protein: CASSPDTPYEQYV.

This clone was seen more than once but under ten times. The chain has TRBV11-3 and TRBJ2-3; 12 nucleotides agree with TRBD2. Germline CDR1 SGHNT, CDR2 YENEEA. The CDR3 is made up of 19 amino acids. V was clipped by 5 bases and J by 0 bases; unmatched bases: 12. The CDR3 here is CASSQDPTSGGPSTDTQYF. The CDR3 DNA reads TGTGCCAGCAGCCAAGATCCAACTAGCGGGGGGCCAAGCACAGATACGCAGTATTTT.

The rearrangement links TRBV19 to TRBJ2-3, with 9 positions matching TRBD2. CDR3 size: 15 residues. CDR1 and CDR2 from the germline V gene are LNHDA and SQIVND (reference sequence). Trimming took 4 bases from V and 2 from J; bases not matched to a gene: 4. CDR3 region: CASSTERGVTDTQYF. CDR3 bases: TGTGCCAGTAGTACGGAGCGGGGGGTCACAGATACGCAGTATTTT.

The chain couples TRBV4-1 to TRBJ2-7; D uncertain. The germline CDR1 and CDR2 sequences are MGHRA and YSYEKL. Trimming left V 5 bases short and J 3 bases short, with 5 bases between. This CDR3 comprises 11 residues. CDR3 sequence reads: CASSYHYEQYV. CDR3 DNA sequence: TGCGCCAGCAGCTACCACTACGAGCAGTACGTC.

The chain uses TRBV19 and TRBJ1-1, with 10 nucleotides matching TRBD1. The germline V gene encodes CDR1 LNHDA and CDR2 SQIVND (reference sequence). The CDR3 is 14 residues long. Trimming at V came to 5 bases and at J to 5 bases, leaving 5 bases not matched to a gene. The CDR3 loop reads CASSLRQGATEAFF. The CDR3 DNA reads TGTGCCAGTAGTCTTCGACAGGGGGCTACTGAAGCTTTCTTT. Full variable domain (outside the CDR3, taken from reference TRBV19 and TRBJ1-1): DGGITQSPKYLFRKEGQNVTLSCEQNLNHDAMYWYRQDPGQGLRLIYYSQIVNDFQKGDIAEGYSVSREKKESFPLTVTSAQKNPTAFYLCASSLRQGATEAFFGQGTRLTVV.

The rearrangement uses TRBV13 and TRBJ1-6, with 8 bases identical to TRBD1. The CDR3 totals 16 residues. CDR1 is PRHDT and CDR2 is FYEKMQ in the germline V gene (reference sequence). V shed 6 bases, J shed 0 bases, and the junction held 4 bases outside the gene matches. The CDR3, as DNA: TGTGCCAGCAGAAGAACAGGGGGCTCCTATAATTCACCCCTCCACTTT. It specifies CASRRTGGSYNSPLHF.

V usage is TRBV6-6 and J usage is TRBJ2-2; D is unresolved. This CDR3 is 14 amino acids long. V was cut by 7 bases and J by 1 base, with 10 bases left in between. Germline V gene sequence: CDR1 MNHNY, CDR2 SVGAGI (reference sequence). The CDR3 DNA is TGTGCCAGCACCTTTACGGGGAACACCGGGGAGCTGTTTTTT. Translated: CASTFTGNTGELFF.

Note on this clone: Relative to the germline gene, one junction end is altered; a read error may explain this. The chain is built from TRBV5-1 and TRBJ2-4, with TRBD1 as a possible D gene (5 bases). Looked up from germline, CDR1 is SGHRS and CDR2 is YFSETQ. The CDR3 covers 15 residues. For the CDR3, the DNA is TGCGCCAGCGAGGTTAGGGGTAAACTCAAAAACAGTCAGTACTTC. Protein sequence: CASEVRGKLKNSQYF.

A note on this clone: One end of the junction does not line up with germline, which may come from a read error. The chain uses TRBV18 and TRBJ2-6; TRBD2 is a possible D gene (6 bases). CDR3 length: 17 amino acids. Germline CDR1 KGHSH, CDR2 LQKENI. CDR3 loop: CASSPIGGGYGANGLTF. The CDR3 bases are TGTGCCAGCTCACCAATCGGTGGAGGGTACGGGGCCAACGGCCTGACTTTC.

This chain connects TRBV7-2 to TRBJ1-3, with a possible D match to TRBD1 (6 bases). The CDR3 loop spans 14 amino acids. Per germline, CDR1 SGHTA and CDR2 FQGNSA. The germline V and J ends were trimmed by 5 bases and 5 bases, with 13 bases remaining between them. The DNA of the CDR3 is TGTGCCAGCAGCCCAGGGGCCCTTCGAAACACCATATATTTT. Translating it yields CASSPGALRNTIYF.

With regard to this clone: The junction shows a germline mismatch at one end, possibly a read error. The chain recombines TRBV29-1 with TRBJ2-6, with D possibly TRBD1 on 5 matching bases. The CDR3 is 13 residues long. Germline loops: CDR1 SQVTM, CDR2 ANQGSEA. CDR3 nucleotide sequence: TGCAGCGCCAGGGCGGCTGGGGCCAACGGCCTGACTTTC. Translated, it gives CSARAAGANGLTF. The complete variable domain, with remaining parts taken from reference TRBV29-1 and TRBJ2-6, reads SAVISQKPSRDICQRGTSLTIQCQVDSQVTMMFWYRQQPGQSLTLIATANQGSEATYESGFVIDKFPISRPNLTFSTLTVSNMSPEDSSIYLCSARAAGANGLTFGAGSRLTVL.

The J gene is TRBJ1-5, the V gene TRBV7-2; 8 bases match TRBD1. Germline V gives CDR1 SGHTA, CDR2 FQGNSA. There are 15 residues in the CDR3. After removal of 1 base from V and 7 bases from J, the junction contained 6 bases not matched to a gene. The CDR3 DNA follows: TGTGCCAGCAGCTTAGGGACAGGGTCCAGGCAGCCCCAGCATTTT. Protein sequence: CASSLGTGSRQPQHF.

This clone was counted between two and nine times. The CDR3 sequence: CASSPGLHSYEQYV. The CDR3 DNA is TGTGCCAGCTCACCAGGACTCCACTCCTACGAGCAGTACGTC. The V call is TRBV18, the J call TRBJ2-7; maybe TRBD2 (5 bases). The CDR3 sequence is 14 residues long. Trimming removed 2 bases from V and 0 bases from J, with 8 bases in between. Germline V lookup: CDR1 KGHSH, CDR2 LQKENI.

CDR3 DNA sequence: TGTGCCTGGAGTCTAGACGAGCAGTACGTC. Protein sequence: CAWSLDEQYV. The chain joins TRBV30 to TRBJ2-7, with unresolved D. Trimming took off 2 bases at V and 5 bases at J, with 4 bases between the two ends. CDR3 length: 10 amino acids. CDR1 GTSNPN and CDR2 SVGIG come from the germline V gene (reference sequence).

As regards this clone: Distinct nucleotide sequences in the sample also encode this CDR3. The chain recombines TRBV28 with TRBJ2-3; 8 nucleotides line up with TRBD2. The length of the CDR3 is 21 residues. Per the germline V gene, CDR1 is MDHEN and CDR2 is SYDVKM. After removal of 3 bases from V and 2 bases from J, the junction contained 22 bases not matched to a gene. The CDR3 spells CASSFGFTWSLAGGNTDTQYF. The CDR3 DNA sequence: TGTGCCAGCAGTTTTGGTTTTACTTGGTCTCTGGCGGGGGGCAACACAGATACGCAGTATTTT.

A single count supports this clone. This chain connects TRBV15 to TRBJ2-6; possible D gene TRBD2, 5 bases. V was shortened by 0 bases and J by 0 bases, with 9 bases between the two germline ends. The CDR3 has 17 residues. Germline CDR1 reads LNHNV; CDR2 reads YYDKDF (reference sequence). For the CDR3, the DNA is TGTGCCACCAGCAGAGATAAAGGGAGCTCTGGGGCCAACGTCCTGACTTTC. Translation: CATSRDKGSSGANVLTF.

The chain uses TRBV5-5 and TRBJ2-3; 7 bases are shared with TRBD1. V dropped 4 bases and J dropped 5; count of bases not matched to a gene: 10. Germline V gives CDR1 SGHKS, CDR2 YYEKEE (reference sequence). The CDR3 is 15 amino acids. The CDR3 region has the DNA TGTGCCAGCAGCCACCCGGGACAGCCCGAAGATACGCAGTATTTT. Protein product: CASSHPGQPEDTQYF.

The chain joins TRBV5-5 to TRBJ2-5, with 9 bases aligning to TRBD1. The DNA end is a closer match to TRBJ2-7, so the J assignment may be wrong. The CDR3 is made up of 15 amino acids. Germline V gives CDR1 SGHKS, CDR2 YYEKEE (reference sequence). CDR3 bases: TGTGCCAGCAGCGGCGGACAGGGGTGGACCTACGAGCAGTACTTC. It translates to CASSGGQGWTYEQYF.

J is TRBJ2-3 and V is TRBV6-4, with unresolved D. The germline gives CDR1 MRHNA, CDR2 SNTAGT. V gave up 4 bases and J gave up 0 bases, with 8 bases separating them. CDR3 size: 14 residues. The CDR3 nucleotides are TGTGCCAGCAGTGTCTCACAAAGCACAGATACGCAGTATTTT. Translated: CASSVSQSTDTQYF.